The entry below describes one T cell receptor (beta chain). The data are from a study of blood T cells in healthy people across ages. J lost 3 bases, V lost 1 base, and 9 bases had no gene match. The CDR3 is 17 residues long. Germline V gene lookup returns CDR1 DFQATT and CDR2 SNEGSKA (reference sequence). Using a J-beta primer mix together with a sample-barcoded 5' primer, a second PCR was run for about 7 to 12 cycles. Each of the samples gave a minimum of 3 million paired-end reads that contained CDR3. TCRdb reprocessed the 5' RACE reads via MiXCR and lists one record per CDR3 protein. The table records about 750,000 distinct CDR3 sequences, 53% of them present only once.

This clonotype was obtained from a man older than 75 in good health. Sequencing was performed on blood. The chain combines TRBV20-1 with TRBJ2-4; 10 bases map to TRBD2. CDR3 DNA sequence: TGCAGTGCTAGAGGGCCTAGCGGGAGAAGGGTCAAAAACATTCAGTACTTC. It is translated as CSARGPSGRRVKNIQYF.